What follows are 13 T cell receptor beta chains derived from one specimen sequenced in a study of Ad26.COV2.S vaccination and SARS-CoV-2 variants. Sample treatment: around 19 received Ad26.COV2.S at low or high dose, single or two shots; about 5 received placebo; per-sample allocation not given. Sampling was done on day 63 after the first vaccine or placebo injection. Repertoires were generated with immunoSEQ multiplex PCR, while TCRdb's copy carries only in-frame clones and drops some. The data show some 640,000 clones, around 92% seen once. The sequencing used peripheral blood, collected in a trial of Ad26.COV2.S vaccine versus placebo. The receptors derive from a person aged 18-65 years who received the Ad26.COV2.S COVID-19 vaccine or a placebo.

This clone was recorded only once. Here the CDR3 DNA reads TGTGCCAGCCGGCGGGCCACCACAGATACGCAGTATTTT. Amino acids: CASRRATTDTQYF. J is TRBJ2-3 and V is TRBV3-1 (or the pseudogene TRBV3-2); maybe TRBD2 (5 bases). The germline CDR1 and CDR2 sequences are LGHDT and YNNKEL (reference sequence). The CDR3 contains 13 residues. V was clipped by 8 bases and J by 2 bases, with 11 bases between them.

The chain joins TRBV10-3 to TRBJ2-1, with a tentative D call TRBD1 (6 bases). The germline V gene has CDR1 ENHRY and CDR2 SYGVKD. V lost 6 bases and J 8 bases, leaving 8 bases between the germline ends. The CDR3 is made up of 11 amino acids. For the CDR3, the DNA is TGTGCCATCAGGGGACAAGATGAGCAGTTCTTC. Residues: CAIRGQDEQFF.

CDR3 DNA: TGTGCCAGCAGCCAAGAAATAGGGCAGGGGAAGTATCTCTACGAGCAGTACTTC. Amino acid sequence: CASSQEIGQGKYLYEQYF. The chain joins TRBV4-2 to TRBJ2-7, with D maybe TRBD1 (6 bases). V lost 0 bases to trimming and J lost 3 bases, with 21 bases between them. Germline V lookup: CDR1 LGHNA, CDR2 YNFKEQ. This CDR3 is built from 18 residues.

This clone was detected only once. The chain is built from TRBV19 and TRBJ2-3, with no clear D. The CDR3 is 11 amino acids. The V end lost 5 bases, the J end lost 8 bases, and 8 bases lay between the germline ends. Looked up from germline, CDR1 is LNHDA and CDR2 is SQIVND (reference sequence). The CDR3 here is CASSPPPTQYF. The CDR3 DNA is TGTGCCAGTAGTCCCCCTCCTACGCAGTATTTT. Together with reference TRBV19 and TRBJ2-3, the CDR3 gives the full variable domain: DGGITQSPKYLFRKEGQNVTLSCEQNLNHDAMYWYRQDPGQGLRLIYYSQIVNDFQKGDIAEGYSVSREKKESFPLTVTSAQKNPTAFYLCASSPPPTQYFGPGTRLTVL.

The chain combines TRBV14 with TRBJ2-1; D may be TRBD1 (6 bases). CDR1 is SGHDN, CDR2 FVKESK, per germline. This CDR3 contains 16 residues. The germline V and J ends were trimmed by 2 bases and 0 bases, with 11 bases remaining between them. This chain's CDR3 is CASSQITGNSYNEQFF. The CDR3 nucleotides read TGTGCCAGCAGCCAAATAACAGGGAACTCCTACAATGAGCAGTTCTTC.

This rearrangement joins TRBV12-3 or TRBV12-4 to TRBJ2-1, with TRBD1 as a possible D gene (5 bases). There are 13 residues in the CDR3. Trimming shortened V by 6 bases and J by 14 bases, and 20 bases separated the two germline ends. This chain's CDR3 is CASRAGRVDGKFF. DNA for the CDR3: TGTGCCAGCAGGGCAGGGCGCGTGGACGGAAAGTTCTTC.

The rearrangement links TRBV7-9 to TRBJ2-3, with D hard to call. This CDR3 is 12 amino acids long. In germline, CDR1 is SEHNR, CDR2 FQNEAQ (reference sequence). The V end was cut by 1 base, the J end by 5 bases, with 4 bases between. CDR3 amino acids: CASSLELDTQYF. CDR3 DNA sequence: TGTGCCAGCAGCTTAGAATTAGATACGCAGTATTTT.

Only one count was recorded for this clone. The chain recombines TRBV5-4 with TRBJ2-7, with 11 bases fitting TRBD1. V was pared by 4 bases and J by 3 bases, with 6 bases of the junction left unmatched. Germline lookup yields CDR1 SGHNT and CDR2 YYREEE (reference sequence). The CDR3 is 15 residues long. The chain's CDR3 is CASSPGTGGYYEQYF. The CDR3 region has the DNA TGTGCCAGCAGCCCGGGGACAGGGGGGTACTACGAGCAGTACTTC.

The DNA for the CDR3 is TGTGCCAGCAGCTCCTGGGGCTGGGATACGCAGTATTTT. Protein: CASSSWGWDTQYF. The chain has TRBV7-2 and TRBJ2-3; weak D call: TRBD1 (5 bases). Between the trimmed V and J ends, which lost 4 bases and 6 bases, there was a span of 11 bases. CDR1 and CDR2 (germline): SGHTA, FQGNSA. The CDR3 consists of 13 residues.

V is TRBV24-1 and J is TRBJ1-2; 8 bases are a match to TRBD1. V lost 1 base, J lost 1 base, and 4 bases stayed unmatched. The CDR3 has 16 residues. From germline, CDR1 is KGHDR and CDR2 SFDVKD. CDR3 loop: CATSDFPDRDNYGYTF. In DNA, the CDR3 is TGTGCCACCAGTGATTTCCCGGACAGGGATAACTATGGCTACACCTTC.

V gene TRBV7-3 combines with J gene TRBJ1-2; 7 nucleotides agree with TRBD1. Germline values: CDR1 SGHTA, CDR2 FQGTGA. This CDR3 comprises 13 residues. The J segment lost 10 bases and the V segment lost 5 bases, leaving 10 bases of the junction unmatched. The CDR3 bases are TGTGCCAGCAGCCCGAACCGACAGGGACTCTACACCTTC. It encodes CASSPNRQGLYTF.

The V gene is TRBV10-3, the J gene TRBJ2-7, with 8 bases identical to TRBD1. V trimming: 8 bases; J trimming: 6 bases; junction bases outside the gene matches: 6. The CDR3 is 12 amino acids. The germline gives CDR1 ENHRY, CDR2 SYGVKD. DNA of the CDR3: TGTGCCATCGGTGGACAGGGTACCGAGCAGTACTTC. Residues: CAIGGQGTEQYF.

The gene calls are TRBV12-3 or TRBV12-4 and TRBJ2-5; a weak D match, TRBD1 (5 bases). This CDR3 comprises 13 residues. Trimming cost V 7 bases and J 1 base, with 10 bases left between them. CDR3 nucleotide sequence: TGTGCCAGCACTAGGACACCCCAAGAGACCCAGTACTTC. Its protein is CASTRTPQETQYF.